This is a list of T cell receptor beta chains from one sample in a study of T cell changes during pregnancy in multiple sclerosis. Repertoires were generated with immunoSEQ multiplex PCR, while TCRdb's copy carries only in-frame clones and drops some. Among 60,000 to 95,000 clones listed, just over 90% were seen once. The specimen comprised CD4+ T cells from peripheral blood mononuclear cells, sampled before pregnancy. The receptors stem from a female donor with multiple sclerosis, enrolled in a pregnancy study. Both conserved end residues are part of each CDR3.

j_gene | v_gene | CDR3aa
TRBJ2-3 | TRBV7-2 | CASRIGGAGVADTQYF
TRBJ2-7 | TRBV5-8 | CASSRRTSGSRAYEQYF
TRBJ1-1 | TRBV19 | CASNTGGTYTEAFF
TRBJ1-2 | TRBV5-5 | CASSPGGHLNYGYTF
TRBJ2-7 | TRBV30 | CAWKIVPPGLAYEQYF
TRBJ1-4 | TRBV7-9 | CASSFSDASNEKLFF
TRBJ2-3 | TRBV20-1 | CSARYTDTQYF
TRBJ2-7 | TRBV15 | CATSRGRAGGHEQYF
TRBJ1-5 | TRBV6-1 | CASSEPKLRDRAGQPQHF
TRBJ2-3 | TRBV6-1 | CASGLALSTDTQYF
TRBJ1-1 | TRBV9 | CASSVAGRMNTEAFF
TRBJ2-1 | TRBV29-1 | CSVQAGGIGEQFF
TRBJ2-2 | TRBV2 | CASSKTGASGAGELFF
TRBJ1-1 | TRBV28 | CASSFVPMAGGLTEAFF
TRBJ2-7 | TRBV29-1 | CSVAKGQSKREQYF
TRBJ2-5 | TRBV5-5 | CASSSETGRETQYF
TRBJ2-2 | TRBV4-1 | CASSRDRFSGELFF
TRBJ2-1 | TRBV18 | CASSRRVVAEHTHNEQFF
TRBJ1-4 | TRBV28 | CASSLSDRVRTEKLFF
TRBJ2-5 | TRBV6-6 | CASSALETGKETQYF
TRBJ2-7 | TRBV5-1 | CASSPGHSYEQYF
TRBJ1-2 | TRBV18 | CASSLRLTGGIDYGYTF
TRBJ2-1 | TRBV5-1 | CASSFRQGHEQFF
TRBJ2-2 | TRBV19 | CASKGRGGTNTGELFF
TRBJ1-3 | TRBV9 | CASSVESSGNTIYF
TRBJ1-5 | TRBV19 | CAIGTGGQPQHF
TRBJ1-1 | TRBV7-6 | CASSPRPGTEAFF
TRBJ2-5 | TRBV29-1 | CSVRAGGETQYF
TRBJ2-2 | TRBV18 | CASSPTSTGELFF
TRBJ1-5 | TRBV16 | CASSPRTGSKVGHYSNQPQHF
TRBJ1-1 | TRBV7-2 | CASSLQGNTEAFF
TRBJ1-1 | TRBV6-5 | CASSYYGTGEYAFF
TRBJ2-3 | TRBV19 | CASSDRSTDTQYF
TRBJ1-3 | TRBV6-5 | CASSSLRSFSGNTIYF
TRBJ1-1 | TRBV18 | CANSEDSNTEAFF
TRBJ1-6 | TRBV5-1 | CASSVQGGYNSPLHF
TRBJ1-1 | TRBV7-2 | CASSIIGGRGNTEAFF
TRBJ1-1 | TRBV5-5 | CASSSDMVWTEAFF
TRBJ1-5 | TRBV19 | CASSNHNQPQHF
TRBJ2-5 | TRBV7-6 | CASSSPGTGQETQYF
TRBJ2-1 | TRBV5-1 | CASSLLLASGSYNEQFF
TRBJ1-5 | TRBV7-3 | CASSAGQGGGQPQHF
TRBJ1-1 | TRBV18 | CASSTGAGNTEAFF
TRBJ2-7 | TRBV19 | CASSSTALIYEQYF
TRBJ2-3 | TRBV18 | CASSPQAGVGDTQYF